The clone carrying this T cell receptor (beta chain) was detected a few times. The target antigen is unknown. Amplified TCR beta CDR3 regions came from RNA transcripts. The HTBI primer set served for first-round RT-PCR of the TCR CDR3. TCRdb reanalysed the multiplex PCR reads using MiXCR and keeps one entry per CDR3 protein. The data hold roughly 400,000 distinct CDR3 sequences, with around 15% observed a single time. This sample is part of a study of T cells in Graves' hyperthyroidism and ophthalmopathy. Study overall: At initial diagnosis, before any treatment had begun, peripheral blood was obtained.

Study conclusions and caveats: Median prediction lead before ophthalmopathy onset was 5 to 7 months with the model. Within blood appeared most thyroid clonotypes that had expanded above 0.001.

Approximately 9.3 ml of fresh peripheral blood supplied the PBMCs. The specimen was blood. This sequence originates from a man aged 45-65 years with Graves' ophthalmopathy.

Here the CDR3 reads CSARPRLAEIQETQYF. The CDR3 DNA follows: TGCAGTGCTAGACCTCGACTAGCGGAAATCCAAGAGACCCAGTACTTC. J is TRBJ2-5 and V is TRBV20-1; TRBD2 matches at 9 bases. With 2 bases clipped from V and 1 base from J, the junction kept 8 bases outside the gene matches. CDR1 and CDR2 (germline): DFQATT, SNEGSKA (reference sequence). CDR3 size: 16 residues.